This T cell receptor beta chain was sequenced during a study of blood T cell repertoires in COVID-19. Study-wide background: Specimens from acute and convalescent COVID-19 originated in the United States, Italy and Spain. T cells, B-cell-depleted T cells, or PBMCs supplied cDNA or gDNA.

In the authors' workflow: Estimation of nucleated cell counts relied on the amplification of reference gene primers. Sequenced by immunoSEQ multiplex PCR; TCRdb stores in-frame clones only, minus some. V and J calls and clone size are copied from that table; D and trimming were computed from the DNA. The sample holds roughly 97,000 clones; 75% to 85% are singletons and the top ten take 4.8%. The CDR3 spans 16 residues. V shed 5 bases, J shed 1 base, and the junction held 10 bases outside the gene matches. Germline lookup yields CDR1 SNHLY and CDR2 FYNNEI. The sequenced sample consisted of peripheral blood. The sequence came from a man aged 60 to 69 with acute or convalescent COVID-19. This chain connects TRBV2 to TRBJ2-5; 7 nucleotides line up with TRBD2. CDR3 loop: CASSRIPLAAQETQYF. DNA for the CDR3: TGTGCCAGCAGTAGAATCCCCCTAGCGGCCCAAGAGACCCAGTACTTC. The full variable domain, with the rest looked up from reference TRBV2 and TRBJ2-5, is EPEVTQTPSHQVTQMGQEVILRCVPISNHLYFYWYRQILGQKVEFLVSFYNNEISEKSEIFDDQFSVERPDGSNFTLKIRSTKLEDSAMYFCASSRIPLAAQETQYFGPGTRLLVL.